This T cell receptor (beta chain) was profiled in a study of breast tumors, draining lymph nodes, adjacent tissues. TCRdb independently ran MiXCR on the multiplex PCR reads; one entry per CDR3 protein. This sample has fewer than 150,000 distinct CDR3 sequences, with 21% found just once. Points from the study as a whole: Tumors had less TCR diversity than lymph nodes, more than nontumor tissue. Compared with basal-like, luminal-like tumors shared significantly more repertoire with nontumor tissue.

Samples came from axillary lymph nodes draining the breast cancer. In its sample, this clonotype was seen a few times. Antigen: not known. The CDR3 consists of 13 residues. Germline CDR1 LNHDA, CDR2 SQIVND (reference sequence). J gave up 1 base and V 8 bases, and 3 bases lay outside the gene matches. What was sequenced was axillary lymph node tissue. The clonotype comes from a female donor with breast cancer. Some clones in this sample may be carry-over from other donors' samples. The chain has TRBV19 and TRBJ2-3; 7 nucleotides match TRBD2. This CDR3 is CASGGGGTDTQYF. The CDR3 DNA sequence: TGTGCCAGTGGGGGGGGGGGCACAGATACGCAGTATTTT.